This T cell receptor (beta chain) stems from a study of T cell clusters in autoimmune cytopenias. This CDR3 has 12 residues. CDR1 SGHRS and CDR2 YFSETQ come from the germline V gene. One tube held mixed TRB-A and TRB-B primer pools for touch-down PCR. Reprocessing the multiplex PCR reads, TCRdb reports a single entry for every CDR3 protein and omits DNA. The specimen's table records about 4,900 distinct CDR3 sequences. Each sample's input was 200 to 250 ng genomic DNA, about 38,000 genome equivalents. V and J are TRBV5-1 and TRBJ2-5. The sequenced sample was peripheral blood. The receptor was isolated from a human donor with an autoimmune cytopenia or autoimmune hepatitis (not recorded which). The CDR3: CASTDLGETQYF. Drawing the rest from reference TRBV5-1 and TRBJ2-5, the complete variable domain is KAGVTQTPRYLIKTRGQQVTLSCSPISGHRSVSWYQQTPGQGLQFLFEYFSETQRNKGNFPGRFSGRQFSNSRSEMNVSTLELGDSALYLCASTDLGETQYFGPGTRLLVL.